This TCR beta chain was sequenced during a study of Graves' ophthalmopathy and Graves' hyperthyroidism. As concerns this clonotype: As yet, its antigen is unknown.

Overall study findings and caveats: Among expanded thyroid clonotypes above 0.001 frequency, most also occurred in blood.

The study excluded patients with other autoimmune diseases, uncontrolled infections, pregnancy or lactation. Amplification targeted the TCR beta CDR3 regions, with RNA transcripts as the source material. Amplification began with first-round RT-PCR using HTBI primers, then second-round multiplex PCR was performed. MiXCR, run by TCRdb on the multiplex PCR reads, gives a single entry per CDR3 protein. The sample yields around 1,200,000 distinct CDR3 sequences, about 35% seen once. In germline, CDR1 is LNHDA, CDR2 SQIVND (reference sequence). The V end lost 4 bases, the J end lost 4 bases, and 19 bases lay between the germline ends. The CDR3 runs to 16 residues.

This receptor was identified in an adult man with Graves' hyperthyroidism. Material for sequencing was peripheral blood or thyroid tissue (not recorded which). This rearrangement joins TRBV19 to TRBJ1-2; maybe TRBD1 (6 bases). In DNA form, the CDR3 reads TGTGCCAGTAGTAGAGAAGGAGCCACAGGGAGCTATGGCTACACCTTC. It encodes CASSREGATGSYGYTF.